This T cell receptor (beta chain) was sequenced in a study of blood T cell repertoires in COVID-19. Study at large: The analysed material was cDNA or gDNA that came from T cells, B-cell-depleted T cells, or PBMCs.

Authors' data handling: How many nucleated cells were present was estimated from reference gene primer amplification. Profiling relied on immunoSEQ multiplex PCR, and the TCRdb table lists in-frame clones only, not all of them. The DNA was the basis for D and trimming; V, J and clone size are from that table. The data hold tens of thousands of clones, with approximately 79% observed a single time. This CDR3 has 17 residues. Trimming stripped 5 bases from V and 4 bases from J, with 22 bases between. The germline V gene has CDR1 LNHDA and CDR2 SQIVND (reference sequence). The sequencing sample was made of peripheral blood. The gene calls are TRBV19 and TRBJ2-3, with TRBD2 as a possible D gene (5 bases). The TCR sequence derives from an older man with COVID-19, enrolled during active disease. CDR3 DNA: TGTGCCAGTAGTCCCCACCGGACTCAGAAGGGTGCAGATACGCAGTATTTT. This codes for CASSPHRTQKGADTQYF.